These T cell receptor beta chains were read from a single sample in a study of early T cells in non-severe SARS-CoV-2 infection. TCRdb processed the 5' RACE reads anew with MiXCR; each CDR3 protein has one entry. Of tens of thousands of distinct CDR3 sequences listed, roughly 8% are singletons. The sample consisted of whole blood. Receptor source: an adult who was a healthcare worker with PCR-confirmed SARS-CoV-2 infection or an uninfected control (not recorded which). Both conserved end residues are part of each CDR3. D genes are given only for firm matches. Clone size is given for some rows only: seen once, a few or many times, or a class if the clone is expanded.

V	J	size	D	DNA	CDR3
TRBV15	TRBJ2-7	many	.	TGTGCCTTAGATTCTGATACCACTAACTCCTACGAGCAGTACTTC	CALDSDTTNSYEQYF
TRBV28	TRBJ2-3	many	TRBD2	TGTGCCAGCAGTTTAGCGGGAGTAGTAGATACGCAGTATTTT	CASSLAGVVDTQYF
TRBV20-1	TRBJ2-3	.	.	TGCAGTCTGACGAGCACAGATACGCAGTATTTT	CSLTSTDTQYF
TRBV6-9	TRBJ2-7	.	TRBD2	TGTGCCAGCAGTTTAATGAGCGGGGAAAGCTACGAGCAGTACTTC	CASSLMSGESYEQYF
TRBV11-2	TRBJ2-3	few	TRBD2	TGTGCCAGCAGCTTAAGCGGGGGGGCTAGCACAGATACGCAGTATTTT	CASSLSGGASTDTQYF
TRBV11-1	TRBJ2-1	.	.	TGTGCCAGCAGCCTCCTGTACAATGAGCAGTTCTTC	CASSLLYNEQFF
TRBV5-1	TRBJ2-6	.	.	TGCGCCAGCAGCGACAGTGTCTCTGGGGCCAACGTCCTGACTTTC	CASSDSVSGANVLTF
TRBV20-1	TRBJ1-4	.	.	TGCGCGGGGAGGGACTCTGAAAAACTGTTTTTT	CAGRDSEKLFF
TRBV5-5	TRBJ1-1	.	.	TGTGCCAGCACCGAAGGAAATGAAGCTTTCTTT	CASTEGNEAFF
TRBV11-2	TRBJ2-1	few	TRBD2	TGTGCCAGCAGTGACCCCGGACTAGCGGGAGCCAATGAGCAGTTCTTC	CASSDPGLAGANEQFF
TRBV11-1	TRBJ2-1	many	TRBD2	TGTGCCAGCAGCTTACGGGGACTAGCTGGAAATGAGCAGTTCTTC	CASSLRGLAGNEQFF
TRBV12-3/TRBV12-4	TRBJ1-5	few	.	TGTGCCAGCAGTTTAGACAGATCCCAGCCCCAGCATTTT	CASSLDRSQPQHF
TRBV7-9	TRBJ2-1	few	.	TGTGCCAGCAGCGACAGCCTTCGGGGCAATGAGCAGTTCTTC	CASSDSLRGNEQFF
TRBV27	TRBJ2-3	many	.	TGTGCCAGCAGTTCCCGGGGAAGCACAGATACGCAGTATTTT	CASSSRGSTDTQYF
TRBV4-2	TRBJ2-5	few	TRBD2	TGTGCCAGCAGCCAAGGATCTAGCGGGGTACAAGAGACCCAGTACTTC	CASSQGSSGVQETQYF
TRBV20-1	TRBJ2-3	many	TRBD2	TGCAGTGCCCCTAGGCGGGGGGCATATACGCAGTATTTT	CSAPRRGAYTQYF
TRBV28	TRBJ2-3	.	TRBD2	TGTGCCAGCAGTTCCAATAGCGGGCGCAGAGGGTGGGATACGCAGTATTTT	CASSSNSGRRGWDTQYF
TRBV20-1	TRBJ1-1	many	.	TGCAGTGCTCCAACCGGGAACATGAACACTGAAGCTTTCTTT	CSAPTGNMNTEAFF
TRBV4-2	TRBJ2-7	few	TRBD1	TGTGCCAGCAGCCAAGCGGGACAGGGATACGAGCAGTACTTC	CASSQAGQGYEQYF
TRBV7-2	TRBJ2-3	many	TRBD1	TGTGCCAGCAGCACGAGGGGGCGCCCCAGCACAGATACGCAGTATTTT	CASSTRGRPSTDTQYF
TRBV5-1	TRBJ1-1	.	TRBD1	TGCGCCAGCAGCTTGGGACAGGGGGCCAACACTGAAGCTTTCTTT	CASSLGQGANTEAFF
TRBV30	TRBJ2-7	many	.	TGTGCCTGGAGTCGAGGGGTGGGATACGAGCAGTACTTC	CAWSRGVGYEQYF
TRBV11-3	TRBJ2-2	few	TRBD2	TGTGCCAGCAGCTTAGGCGGGGGACTAGCCGGGGAGCTGTTTTTT	CASSLGGGLAGELFF
TRBV3-1	TRBJ1-3	many	TRBD1	TGTGCCAGCAGCAGGGGGACAGGGGGAAACACCATATATTTT	CASSRGTGGNTIYF
TRBV4-1	TRBJ2-7	few	.	TGCGCCAGCAGCCAAGGTCCATTCTCCTACGAGCAGTACTTC	CASSQGPFSYEQYF
TRBV11-3	TRBJ1-1	.	.	TGTGCCAGCAGCTCTGAAGCTTTCTTT	CASSSEAFF
TRBV5-1	TRBJ2-7	many	TRBD2	TGCGCCAGCAGCCTGTCGTTAGCGGGGGACTACGAGCAGTACTTC	CASSLSLAGDYEQYF
TRBV7-2	TRBJ1-1	many	.	TGTGCCAGCAGCTTAAGGACCGAGTTAATGAACACTGAAGCTTTCTTT	CASSLRTELMNTEAFF
TRBV12-3/TRBV12-4	TRBJ2-1	.	TRBD2	TGTGCCAGCAGTTTATTCAGCGGGAGGGGCAATGAGCAGTTCTTC	CASSLFSGRGNEQFF
TRBV11-2	TRBJ2-5	.	.	TGTGCCAGCAGCTTAGTCCCTCTCGTCAGCCAAGAGACCCAGTACTTC	CASSLVPLVSQETQYF
TRBV5-1	TRBJ2-1	.	TRBD2	TGCGCCAGCGGCCCCCTTTCTAGCGGGAGTAACGATGAGCAGTTCTTC	CASGPLSSGSNDEQFF
TRBV3-1	TRBJ2-7	many	TRBD2	TGTGCCAGCAGCGCAAGTAGCTCGGCGGGAGGAGCCTACGAGCAGTACTTC	CASSASSSAGGAYEQYF
TRBV7-6	TRBJ2-7	.	.	TGTGCCAGCAGCTTAGCAACGGCCTCAAGCTCCTACGAGCAGTACTTC	CASSLATASSSYEQYF
TRBV7-9	TRBJ2-5	few	.	TGTGCCAGCAGCCAATGGTACAAGGGAGAGACCCAGTACTTC	CASSQWYKGETQYF
TRBV29-1	TRBJ1-2	.	TRBD1	TGCAGCGTTGACAGGGGGGATGGCTACACCTTC	CSVDRGDGYTF
TRBV20-1	TRBJ1-2	.	.	TGCAGTGCCCAAGGGGGGGCGCATGGCTACACCTTC	CSAQGGAHGYTF
TRBV7-8	TRBJ2-2	.	.	TGTGCCAGCAGCTTAGTAGTGTCAACTAACACCGGGGAGCTGTTTTTT	CASSLVVSTNTGELFF
TRBV5-1	TRBJ1-1	few	.	TGCGCCAGCAGCGCCGGGACGGTGAACACTGAAGCTTTCTTT	CASSAGTVNTEAFF
TRBV28	TRBJ2-1	.	.	TGTGCCAGCAGGTTGCCTGGGGGTGAGCAGTTCTTC	CASRLPGGEQFF
TRBV27	TRBJ2-3	few	TRBD1	TGTGCCAGCAGACAGGGGGGTCGCACAGATACGCAGTATTTT	CASRQGGRTDTQYF
TRBV7-6	TRBJ2-1	many	.	TGTGCCAGCAGCTTAGGACCGGCGCTCTACAATGAGCAGTTCTTC	CASSLGPALYNEQFF
TRBV14	TRBJ2-3	many	.	TGTGCCAGCAGCCAAGTGGGATTTCCCGATACGCAGTATTTT	CASSQVGFPDTQYF
TRBV19	TRBJ2-4	.	.	TGTGCCAGTAGTATAGGGGCAGGTGCAAGCATTCAGTACTTC	CASSIGAGASIQYF
TRBV29-1	TRBJ2-7	.	.	TGCAGCGTTGAAGATGGAGGAACCTACGAGCAGTACTTC	CSVEDGGTYEQYF
TRBV4-2	TRBJ2-7	.	TRBD2	TGTGCCAGCAGCCAAGCCGGACTAGTGGGGGAGCAGTACTTC	CASSQAGLVGEQYF
TRBV11-2	TRBJ2-5	.	.	TGTGCCAGCAGCAACATAGGCGGGGACAGCCAAGAGACCCAGTACTTC	CASSNIGGDSQETQYF